Listed here are 25 T cell receptor beta chains from one sample, sequenced in a study of blood T cell repertoires in COVID-19. Clones were sequenced by immunoSEQ multiplex PCR, and TCRdb holds only the in-frame ones, with some missing. This sample has 150,000 to 200,000 clones, with around 79% found just once. Sequences were obtained from PBMCs or T cells enriched from blood (not recorded which). These receptors were obtained from a man aged 50-59 years who had recovered from COVID-19.

Only one count was recorded for this clone. V is TRBV6-5 and J is TRBJ1-5; D gene unclear. There are 12 residues in the CDR3. CDR1 is MNHEY, CDR2 SVGAGI, per germline. V was pared by 7 bases and J by 1 base, with 5 bases between. CDR3 nucleotide sequence: TGTGCCAGCACCCAGAGCAATCAGCCCCAGCATTTT. This sequence encodes CASTQSNQPQHF.

This rearrangement joins TRBV5-5 to TRBJ2-7; unclear D gene. The V end lost 0 bases, the J end lost 7 bases, and 14 bases lay between the germline ends. The CDR3 runs 14 residues. The germline CDR1 and CDR2 sequences are SGHKS and YYEKEE (reference sequence). The CDR3 is CASSLEAVVEEQYF. The CDR3, as DNA: TGTGCCAGCAGCTTGGAGGCGGTTGTGGAAGAGCAGTACTTC.

The chain combines TRBV6-4 with TRBJ1-5; 8 bases line up with TRBD1. There are 15 residues in the CDR3. With 0 bases clipped from V and 2 bases from J, the junction kept 0 bases outside the gene matches. Germline loops: CDR1 MRHNA, CDR2 SNTAGT. The CDR3 DNA is TGTGCCAGCAGTGACTCGACAGGGGGCAATCAGCCCCAGCATTTT. It encodes CASSDSTGGNQPQHF.

This clone was picked up a small number of times. V gene TRBV4-2 combines with J gene TRBJ1-4; 8 bases agree with TRBD1. In germline, CDR1 is LGHNA, CDR2 YNFKEQ. The junction had 2 bases not matched to a gene; V was cut back by 3 bases and J by 2 bases. This CDR3 region has 15 residues. As DNA, the CDR3 is TGTGCCAGCAGCCAGAACAGGGGGACTAATGAAAAACTGTTTTTT. Amino acid sequence: CASSQNRGTNEKLFF.

V usage is TRBV7-6 and J usage is TRBJ2-2; possible D gene TRBD1, 5 bases. CDR3 size: 15 residues. Looked up from germline, CDR1 is SGHVS and CDR2 is FNYEAQ. The ends were cut back, 5 bases at V and 0 bases at J, with 10 bases in the middle. The CDR3 here is CASSPQQANTGELFF. Here the CDR3 DNA reads TGTGCCAGCAGCCCCCAACAGGCGAACACCGGGGAGCTGTTTTTT.

J is TRBJ2-1 and V is TRBV25-1; 8 bases are shared with TRBD1. J lost 8 bases, V lost 6 bases, and 9 bases had no gene match. The germline gives CDR1 MGHDK, CDR2 SYGVNS. The CDR3 sequence is 14 residues long. The CDR3 DNA sequence: TGTGCCAGCAGCTGGACAGGGTTGAGGGATGAGCAGTTCTTC. This translates into CASSWTGLRDEQFF.

The V gene is TRBV28, the J gene TRBJ1-6; TRBD1 is a possible D gene (5 bases). The V gene's germline CDR1 is MDHEN and CDR2 SYDVKM. This CDR3 comprises 17 residues. V dropped 7 bases and J dropped 0 bases, with 16 bases sitting between them. The DNA of the CDR3 is TGTGCCAGCACTATTTCGGGACTTACCTCCTATAATTCACCCCTCCACTTT. Amino acid sequence: CASTISGLTSYNSPLHF.

The genes are TRBV3-1 (or the pseudogene TRBV3-2) and TRBJ2-7; TRBD2 agrees at 9 bases. The germline V gene has CDR1 LGHDT and CDR2 YNNKEL (reference sequence). CDR3 size: 15 residues. V lost 1 base and J lost 6; bases outside the gene matches: 7. CDR3: CASSQGSSGTGEQYF. DNA of the CDR3: TGTGCCAGCAGCCAAGGATCTAGCGGGACGGGCGAGCAGTACTTC.

This chain connects TRBV10-3 to TRBJ1-5, with TRBD1 matching 7 bases. CDR3 length equals 13 residues. The ends lost 11 bases at V and 2 bases at J; junction bases unmatched: 6. Per germline, CDR1 ENHRY and CDR2 SYGVKD. This CDR3 is CAVRDSGNQPQHF. The DNA of the CDR3 is TGTGCCGTCCGGGACAGCGGCAATCAGCCCCAGCATTTT.

The chain uses TRBV29-1 and TRBJ2-5, with D perhaps matching TRBD2 (6 bases). The V end lost 6 bases, the J end lost 2 bases, and 13 bases lay between the germline ends. The CDR3 covers 13 residues. From germline, CDR1 is SQVTM and CDR2 ANQGSEA. CDR3: CSVSPGGQETQYF. CDR3 nucleotides: TGCAGCGTAAGCCCTGGGGGGCAAGAGACCCAGTACTTC.

The rearrangement uses TRBV6-4 and TRBJ2-1; the match to TRBD2 covers 9 bases. CDR3 size: 15 residues. Germline V CDR1 and CDR2: MRHNA, SNTAGT. The V and J ends lost 3 bases and 6 bases, in that order; junction bases with no gene match: 6. The CDR3 DNA reads TGTGCCAGCAGTGAGGCGGGAGGGCCCCGCAATGAGCAGTTCTTC. This sequence encodes CASSEAGGPRNEQFF.

CDR3: CASSPRTVSSYEQYF. The CDR3 DNA reads TGTGCCAGCAGTCCCCGGACAGTTTCCTCCTACGAGCAGTACTTC. The rearrangement uses TRBV28 and TRBJ2-7; tentative D call: TRBD1 (6 bases). The CDR3 extends over 15 amino acids. Germline V CDR1 and CDR2: MDHEN, SYDVKM. V was pared by 5 bases and J by 0 bases, with 14 bases between.

The chain uses TRBV2 and TRBJ2-4; no definite D call. Trimming removed 6 bases at V and 0 bases at J, with 12 bases between. The CDR3 runs 15 residues. Germline CDR1 and CDR2: SNHLY and FYNNEI. CDR3 protein: CASSGPLLAKNIQYF. CDR3 bases: TGTGCCAGCAGCGGTCCCCTTCTAGCCAAAAACATTCAGTACTTC.

The chain uses TRBV5-4 and TRBJ2-7, with D possibly matching TRBD2 (6 bases). The CDR3 is 13 residues long. Looked up from germline, CDR1 is SGHNT and CDR2 is YYREEE (reference sequence). Deletions cut 0 bases from V and 3 bases from J, with 7 bases between. The CDR3 DNA is TGTGCCAGCAGCTTGGGGGGGGACTACGAGCAGTACTTC. This translates into CASSLGGDYEQYF.

In this sample, this clone turned up once. The chain joins TRBV12-3 or TRBV12-4 to TRBJ2-3, with D possibly matching TRBD2 (6 bases). This CDR3 spans 13 amino acids. Trimming cost V 3 bases and J 7 bases, with 11 bases left between them. The CDR3 region is CASSLELANTQYF. As DNA, the CDR3 is TGTGCCAGCAGTTTGGAACTAGCCAATACGCAGTATTTT.

This clone appeared a single time. The V call is TRBV5-4, the J call TRBJ2-3; 8 bases map to TRBD1. This CDR3 has 15 amino acids. J gave up 2 bases and V 4 bases, and 6 bases lay outside the gene matches. Germline V gene sequence: CDR1 SGHNT, CDR2 YYREEE (reference sequence). CDR3 amino acids: CASSRRDRNTDTQYF. CDR3 DNA sequence: TGTGCCAGCAGCCGGAGGGACAGGAACACAGATACGCAGTATTTT.

The J gene is TRBJ1-5, the V gene TRBV27; the match to TRBD1 covers 10 bases. V dropped 3 bases and J dropped 5; count of bases not matched to a gene: 7. Looked up from germline, CDR1 is MNHEY and CDR2 is SMNVEV (reference sequence). This CDR3 is 16 amino acids long. CDR3 protein: CASSLRRTGGYQPQHF. The CDR3 nucleotides read TGTGCCAGCAGTTTGCGCCGGACAGGGGGTTATCAGCCCCAGCATTTT.

The chain uses TRBV15 and TRBJ2-1; TRBD2 might be the D (6 bases). This CDR3 contains 17 residues. CDR1 LNHNV and CDR2 YYDKDF come from the germline V gene (reference sequence). Trimming removed 0 bases from V and 8 bases from J, with 20 bases in between. The CDR3 DNA is TGTGCCACCAGCAGAGATGACGGGGGTCATGCCTTGGATGAGCAGTTCTTC. Its protein product is CATSRDDGGHALDEQFF.

This sequence joins TRBV13 and TRBJ1-1; D perhaps matches TRBD1 (6 bases). The germline V gene encodes CDR1 PRHDT and CDR2 FYEKMQ (reference sequence). V dropped 4 bases and J dropped 11 bases, with 20 bases sitting between them. CDR3 length equals 14 residues. Here the CDR3 reads CASSSYKQGEGAFF. CDR3 nucleotides: TGTGCCAGCAGCTCATATAAACAGGGCGAGGGGGCTTTCTTT.

The chain has TRBV28 and TRBJ1-2, with TRBD1 matching 7 bases. J gave up 3 bases and V 3 bases, and 1 base lay outside the gene matches. The germline V gene has CDR1 MDHEN and CDR2 SYDVKM. The CDR3 has 13 amino acids. The CDR3, as DNA: TGTGCCAGCAGTTTGGGGACAGACTATGGCTACACCTTC. This gives the protein CASSLGTDYGYTF.

The chain combines TRBV2 with TRBJ2-3; 9 bases are shared with TRBD2. From germline, CDR1 is SNHLY and CDR2 FYNNEI. V dropped 3 bases and J dropped 5; count of bases not matched to a gene: 9. The CDR3 runs 16 residues. CDR3 amino acids: CASSDGGRARGDTQYF. The CDR3 region has the DNA TGTGCCAGCAGTGACGGCGGGAGGGCCCGAGGAGATACGCAGTATTTT.

V and J are TRBV19 and TRBJ2-6, with TRBD1 as a possible D gene (6 bases). The CDR3 length is 16 residues. V shed 7 bases and J shed 9 bases, with 22 bases lying between them. Germline CDR1 reads LNHDA; CDR2 reads SQIVND (reference sequence). CDR3 region: CASNHRGMLGFNVLTF. CDR3 DNA: TGTGCCAGTAATCATAGGGGGATGCTTGGTTTCAACGTCCTGACTTTC.

The CDR3 here is CSVDGQGTDTQYF. The CDR3 coding sequence is TGCAGCGTTGACGGACAGGGGACAGATACGCAGTATTTT. This sequence joins TRBV29-1 and TRBJ2-3; 9 positions agree with TRBD1. CDR3 size: 13 residues. J was trimmed by 3 bases and V by 3 bases; bases with no gene match: 1. Germline CDR1 SQVTM, CDR2 ANQGSEA.

CDR3 region: CASSLIGQGETQYF. CDR3 sequence (DNA): TGCGCCAGCAGCTTGATCGGGCAGGGAGAGACCCAGTACTTC. The chain is built from TRBV5-1 and TRBJ2-5; TRBD1 is a possible D gene (5 bases). Looked up from germline, CDR1 is SGHRS and CDR2 is YFSETQ. There are 14 residues in the CDR3. Trimming stripped 1 base from V and 4 bases from J, with 11 bases between.

This clone came up a few times. V is TRBV28 and J is TRBJ1-4, with D perhaps matching TRBD1 (6 bases). Germline CDR1 MDHEN, CDR2 SYDVKM. With 2 bases removed from V and 6 bases from J, the gap between germline ends came to 10 bases. The CDR3 is 14 residues long. The chain's CDR3 is CASSLKGGDEKLFF. CDR3 nucleotide sequence: TGTGCCAGCAGTTTAAAAGGGGGGGATGAAAAACTGTTTTTT.